Listed below are T cell receptor beta chains from one sample, sequenced in a study of cytomegalovirus exposure and HLA in healthy donors. Sequenced by immunoSEQ multiplex PCR; TCRdb stores in-frame clones only, minus some. The table records approximately 180,000 clones, about 80% of them present only once. Sequenced: PBMCs. The receptors were sampled from a woman in her thirties or forties in good health and CMV-seronegative. Both conserved end residues are part of each CDR3. The order of the fields is V gene, D gene, clone size, J gene, CDR3 DNA, CDR3 protein. The D gene is left open where the match is weak. Some rows have no size entry. The others give once, few or many, or a class for an expanded clone.

>TRBV28|TRBD1|NA|TRBJ1-1
TGTGCCAGCAGTAAAGGGGGACAGATGAACACTGAAGCTTTCTTT
CASSKGGQMNTEAFF
>TRBV7-2|NA|NA|TRBJ2-1
TGTGCCAGCCGGCCGAGGGCCGCCTCCTACAATGAGCAGTTCTTC
CASRPRAASYNEQFF
>TRBV2|NA|NA|TRBJ2-1
TGTGCCAGCAGAAGGACGGACTTCGACAATGAGCAGTTCTTC
CASRRTDFDNEQFF
>TRBV27|NA|few|TRBJ1-1
TGTGCCGCCTGGACAGCCGGAGGAATCACTGAAGCTTTCTTT
CAAWTAGGITEAFF
>TRBV4-3|TRBD2|NA|TRBJ2-1
TGCGCCAGCAGCCAAGAATCAGCGGGAGGGAATGAGCAGTTCTTC
CASSQESAGGNEQFF
>TRBV15|NA|NA|TRBJ2-6
TGTGCCAGTTCGGACAGTACTGGGGCCAACGTCCTGACTTTC
CASSDSTGANVLTF
>TRBV30|NA|NA|TRBJ2-1
TGTGCCCTAAAGCGCGAGCCGTACAATGAGCAGTTCTTC
CALKREPYNEQFF
>TRBV7-9|NA|NA|TRBJ1-5
TGTGCCAGCAGCTTAGCGTCTGGGGGCCATCAGCCCCAGCATTTT
CASSLASGGHQPQHF
>TRBV6-5|NA|once|TRBJ2-1
TGTGCCAGCAGCTACGGGGGCGCCTCCTACAATGAGCAGTTCTTC
CASSYGGASYNEQFF
>TRBV7-3|NA|NA|TRBJ1-1
TGTGCCAGCAGCTTAAGCGGGCTGAACACTGAAGCTTTCTTT
CASSLSGLNTEAFF
>TRBV7-6|TRBD1|NA|TRBJ2-2
TGTGCCAGCCGGGGACAGCCGAACACCGGGGAGCTGTTTTTT
CASRGQPNTGELFF
>TRBV7-8|NA|few|TRBJ2-1
TGTGCCAGCAGCCCTACCCAACTGGGGGGCAATGAGCAGTTCTTC
CASSPTQLGGNEQFF
>TRBV10-3|TRBD2|NA|TRBJ2-5
TGTGCCATCAGCGGGGAGGGACGTCGGAAGACCCAGTACTTC
CAISGEGRRKTQYF
>TRBV28|TRBD1|NA|TRBJ1-1
TGTGCCAGCAGTCCATCGAACAGGGGGATAATAAACACTGAAGCTTTCTTT
CASSPSNRGIINTEAFF
>TRBV11-3|NA|NA|TRBJ2-2
TGTGCCAGCAGCCCCAGGGTTTCCACCGGGGAGCTGTTTTTT
CASSPRVSTGELFF
>TRBV5-1|TRBD2|once|TRBJ2-1
TGCGCCAGCAGCGGCTGGACTAGCGGACCTGAGAATGAGCAGTTCTTC
CASSGWTSGPENEQFF
>TRBV5-8|TRBD1|NA|TRBJ1-3
TGTGCCAGCAGCCTGCGACAGGGGGCTTCGGGAAACACCATATATTTT
CASSLRQGASGNTIYF
>TRBV11-3|TRBD2|NA|TRBJ2-4
TGTGCCAGCAGCTCGGGGACTAGCGGGATGGGGGCCAAAAACATTCAGTACTTC
CASSSGTSGMGAKNIQYF
>TRBV7-9|NA|NA|TRBJ2-1
TGTGCCAGCAGCCGTAGCGTAGATGAGCAGTTCTTC
CASSRSVDEQFF
>TRBV7-5|NA|NA|TRBJ2-7
TGTGTCAGAAGCTCTCCTGACCGAGGAGTTGACGAGCAGTACTTC
CVRSSPDRGVDEQYF
>TRBV25-1|NA|NA|TRBJ2-7
TGTGCCAGCAGTGAATGGTGGGGGCTCACCTACGAGCAGTACTTC
CASSEWWGLTYEQYF
>TRBV5-6|NA|few|TRBJ1-2
TGTGCCAGCACCCCTGGGGGGGGGCAAGGCTACACCTTC
CASTPGGGQGYTF
>TRBV7-2|NA|few|TRBJ2-3
TGTGCCAGCAGCATTATTGGCCGCACAGATACGCAGTATTTT
CASSIIGRTDTQYF
>TRBV7-9|NA|NA|TRBJ2-5
TGTGCCAGCAGCAGGCCGGGAGAAGAGACCCAGTACTTC
CASSRPGEETQYF
>TRBV14|TRBD1|NA|TRBJ1-1
TGTGCCAGCAGCCAGGAGACAGGGCCGTATGGAGCTTTCTTT
CASSQETGPYGAFF
>TRBV29-1|TRBD1|NA|TRBJ1-1
TGCAGCGTCAGGACAGGGGGAAACACTGAAGCTTTCTTT
CSVRTGGNTEAFF
>TRBV4-1|TRBD2|NA|TRBJ2-3
TGCGCCAGCAGCCGGAGCGGGAGTGCAGATACGCAGTATTTT
CASSRSGSADTQYF
>TRBV28|TRBD1|NA|TRBJ2-4
TGTGCCAGCAGTTTAGGGACAGGGAGCATTCAGTACTTC
CASSLGTGSIQYF
>TRBV29-1|NA|NA|TRBJ1-2
TGCAGCGTTAGTCCAGTGGGCCCTAACTATGGCTACACCTTC
CSVSPVGPNYGYTF
>TRBV7-9|TRBD1|NA|TRBJ1-1
TGTGCCAGCAGCTCCCCCCAGGGGGTAGCTTTCTTT
CASSSPQGVAFF
>TRBV14|TRBD1|NA|TRBJ1-1
TGTGCCAGCAAGGGGGCTCTTGAAGCTTTCTTT
CASKGALEAFF
>TRBV7-9|TRBD2|NA|TRBJ2-1
TGTGCCAGCAGCTTAGCCCAGGCTAGCGGGAGAAATGAGCAGTTCTTC
CASSLAQASGRNEQFF
>TRBV6-5|NA|NA|TRBJ1-5
TGTGCCACTCAAAGGCGGAGAAATCAGCCCCAGCATTTT
CATQRRRNQPQHF
>TRBV7-9|NA|NA|TRBJ2-7
TGTTCCAGCAGCTTAGGGGAGGTCCCCCCTTACGAGCAGTACTTC
CSSSLGEVPPYEQYF
>TRBV6-1|NA|NA|TRBJ2-2
TGTGCCAGCACTGGGGGGGGGCTCGACACCGGGGAGCTGTTTTTT
CASTGGGLDTGELFF
>TRBV5-6|TRBD1|NA|TRBJ1-2
TGTGCCAGCAGCGTCCGGGACAGGGATCCCTATGGCTACACCTTC
CASSVRDRDPYGYTF
>TRBV5-1|TRBD2|NA|TRBJ2-5
TGCGCCAGCAGCAATAGCGGGAGGGCCGAGACCCAGTACTTC
CASSNSGRAETQYF
>TRBV2|TRBD2|NA|TRBJ2-3
TGTGCCAGCAGGGTAGCGGGAGCGCCTAGCACAGATACGCAGTATTTT
CASRVAGAPSTDTQYF
>TRBV11-3|NA|NA|TRBJ1-1
TGTGCCAGCAGCCCGGGGGGGGGACGCGGGCGAGCTTTCTTT
CASSPGGGRGRAFF
>TRBV19|TRBD1|NA|TRBJ2-1
TGTGCCAGTAGTGAGAACCTTGGGGTAGGGGGCAGGGTTGGGGAGCAGTTCTTC
CASSENLGVGGRVGEQFF
>TRBV5-1|NA|NA|TRBJ2-7
TGCGCCAGCAGCTCGTACTACGAGCAGTACTTC
CASSSYYEQYF
>TRBV25-1|TRBD1|NA|TRBJ1-1
TGTGCCAGCACCTTAGGGGACAGGGTAGAAGCTTTCTTT
CASTLGDRVEAFF
>TRBV6-6|TRBD1|once|TRBJ1-4
TGTGCCAGCAGTTACACCGGGACAGGGGGCACGGGAAAACTGTTTTTT
CASSYTGTGGTGKLFF
>TRBV6-5|NA|NA|TRBJ1-3
TGTGCCAGCAGTTCTCTTTCTTACTCTGGAAACACCATATATTTT
CASSSLSYSGNTIYF
>TRBV10-3|TRBD1|NA|TRBJ1-3
TGTGCCATCAGTGAACACAGGGGGAGCTCTGGAAACACCATATATTTT
CAISEHRGSSGNTIYF